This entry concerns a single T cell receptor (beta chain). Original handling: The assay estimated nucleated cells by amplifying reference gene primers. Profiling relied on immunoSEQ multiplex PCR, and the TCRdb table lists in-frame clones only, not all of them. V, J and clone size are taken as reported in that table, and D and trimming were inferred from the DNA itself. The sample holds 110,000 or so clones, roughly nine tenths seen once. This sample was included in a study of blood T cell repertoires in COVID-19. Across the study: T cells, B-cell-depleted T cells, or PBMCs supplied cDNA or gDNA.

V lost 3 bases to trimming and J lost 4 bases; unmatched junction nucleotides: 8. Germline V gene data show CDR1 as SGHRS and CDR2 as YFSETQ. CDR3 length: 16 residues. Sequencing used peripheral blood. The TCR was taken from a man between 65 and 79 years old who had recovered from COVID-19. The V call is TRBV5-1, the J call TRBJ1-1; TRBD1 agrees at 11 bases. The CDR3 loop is CASSSRTGGPGTEAFF. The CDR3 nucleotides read TGCGCCAGCAGCTCTCGGACAGGGGGCCCTGGCACTGAAGCTTTCTTT.